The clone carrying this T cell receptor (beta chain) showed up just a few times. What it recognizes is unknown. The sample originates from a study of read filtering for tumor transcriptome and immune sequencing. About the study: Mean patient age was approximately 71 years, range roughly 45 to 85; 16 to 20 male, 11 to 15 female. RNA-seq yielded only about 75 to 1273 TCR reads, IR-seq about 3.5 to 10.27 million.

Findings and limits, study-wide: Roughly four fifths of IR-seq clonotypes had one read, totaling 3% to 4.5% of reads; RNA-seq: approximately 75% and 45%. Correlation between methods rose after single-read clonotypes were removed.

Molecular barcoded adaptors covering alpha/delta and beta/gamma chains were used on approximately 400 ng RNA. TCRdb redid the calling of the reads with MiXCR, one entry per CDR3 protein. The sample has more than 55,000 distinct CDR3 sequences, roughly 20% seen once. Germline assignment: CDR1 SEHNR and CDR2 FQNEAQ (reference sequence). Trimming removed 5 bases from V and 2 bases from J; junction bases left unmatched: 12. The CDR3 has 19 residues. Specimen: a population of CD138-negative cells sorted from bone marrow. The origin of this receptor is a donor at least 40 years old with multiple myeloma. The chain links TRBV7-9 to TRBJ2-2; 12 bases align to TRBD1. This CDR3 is CASSPKMGQGAKNTGELFF. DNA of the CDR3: TGTGCCAGCAGCCCAAAAATGGGACAGGGGGCAAAAAACACCGGGGAGCTGTTTTTT. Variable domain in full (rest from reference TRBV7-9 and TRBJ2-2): DTGVSQNPRHKITKRGQNVTFRCDPISEHNRLYWYRQTLGQGPEFLTYFQNEAQLEKSRLLSDRFSAERPKGSFSTLEIQRTEQGDSAMYLCASSPKMGQGAKNTGELFFGEGSRLTVL.